The 3 T cell receptor beta chains reported below all come from one sample, sequenced in a study of T-cell memory formation after mild COVID-19. TCRdb fed the 5' RACE reads into MiXCR, producing one record per CDR3 protein. The profile covers more than 300,000 distinct CDR3 sequences, with about 20% appearing a single time and over 20% taken by the ten largest. The sequenced sample consisted of PBMCs or a T cell subset sorted from them (not recorded which). The receptors stem from a man younger than 30 who had mild COVID-19 (a few samples of this study predate the infection). Cell type and time point are not known.

The chain employs TRBV7-9 and TRBJ1-5, with D tentatively TRBD1 (5 bases). CDR1 SEHNR and CDR2 FQNEAQ come from the germline V gene (reference sequence). The CDR3 has 12 amino acids. The V and J ends lost 3 bases and 11 bases respectively, with 11 bases between them. CDR3 sequence (DNA): TGTGCCAGCAGCTTGGGACCTTCGGCCCAGCATTTT. This sequence encodes CASSLGPSAQHF.

This chain connects TRBV4-1 to TRBJ1-1, with unresolved D. The ends were cut back, 4 bases at V and 5 bases at J, with 26 bases in the middle. The germline V gene has CDR1 MGHRA and CDR2 YSYEKL. The CDR3 loop spans 18 amino acids. CDR3 sequence (DNA): TGCGCCAGCAGCCTTTGGTGGCCAGATCTCTCGGGCTCGACTGAAGCTTTCTTT. This sequence encodes CASSLWWPDLSGSTEAFF.

A few counts support this clonotype. The chain has TRBV7-2 and TRBJ2-1, with TRBD1 matching over 11 bases. V lost 3 bases to trimming and J lost 7 bases; unmatched junction nucleotides: 8. There are 16 residues in the CDR3. Germline CDR1 is SGHTA and CDR2 is FQGNSA. Here the CDR3 reads CASSFAGTGGGNEQFF. The CDR3 region has the DNA TGTGCCAGCAGCTTTGCCGGGACAGGGGGTGGTAATGAGCAGTTCTTC.